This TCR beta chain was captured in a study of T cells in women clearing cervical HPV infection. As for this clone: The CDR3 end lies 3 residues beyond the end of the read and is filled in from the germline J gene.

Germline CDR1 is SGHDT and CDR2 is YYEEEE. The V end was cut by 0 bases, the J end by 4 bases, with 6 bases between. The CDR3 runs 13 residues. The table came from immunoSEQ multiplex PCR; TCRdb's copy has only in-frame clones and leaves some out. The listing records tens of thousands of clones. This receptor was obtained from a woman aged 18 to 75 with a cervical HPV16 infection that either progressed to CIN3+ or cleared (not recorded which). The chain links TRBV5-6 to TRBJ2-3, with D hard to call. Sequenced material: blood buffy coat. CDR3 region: CASSLAGSDTQYF. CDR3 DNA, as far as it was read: TGTGCCAGCAGCTTGGCCGGGTCAGATACG.